Described below is a single TCR beta chain sequence and its context. This clone was observed a few times. Its antigen is not yet known. Per-nucleotide qualities are absent, and no much larger clonotype sits a single base away. These data originate in a study of blood T cell repertoires in COVID-19 (TCRdb year 2020). In terms of the full investigation: Samples covering the acute and convalescent phases of COVID-19 were provided by collaborators in the United States, Italy and Spain. The dataset comprised deeply sampled blood TCRbeta repertoires from subjects exposed to, actively infected with, or recovered from COVID-19. The sample metadata nearly always contained a de-identified subject ID, COVID-19 status, age in years and sex. The prospective study material was composed of cDNA or gDNA derived from T cells, B-cell-depleted T cells, or PBMCs. A freely available public database, intended as a resource for researchers studying the immune response to SARS-CoV-2, is where the repertoires were released. Samples were obtained from the ongoing ImmuneRACE study (first 160 participants) and from 1,254 subjects provided by 6 global collaborators. Where available, HLA class I and class II types were taken from metadata supplied by the sample provider and were not determined by assay-based typing. On the study overall, not on this receptor specifically: Clinical and demographic metadata were provided uncurated, with the amount varying by source and participant.

V drops 3 bases and J drops 8 bases, leaving 11 bases in between. The germline V gene specifies SNHLY as CDR1 and FYNNEI as CDR2. The CDR3 holds 14 amino acids from the cysteine to the phenylalanine. Only the CDR3 portion is preserved as DNA: 42 bases, with reading frame beginning at the first base. TCRbeta CDR3 regions were amplified from genomic DNA by means of the immunoSEQ Assay, a bias-controlled multiplex PCR. Concerning the study's data processing: The number of nucleated cells in each sample was estimated from the amplification of reference gene primers within the assay. To quantify the absolute abundance of each unique TCRbeta CDR3 rearrangement, sequence reads were collapsed and filtered. For each sample, productive Simpson clonality was calculated as the square root of Simpson's diversity index over productive rearrangements. This is the immuneACCESS table as TCRdb keeps it, with only in-frame sequences that have V and J called. A part of the clones is gone; compared with another copy, unresolved V genes explain less than half, and the rest is unexplained. For V, J and clone size, that table is used; D and trimming come from the DNA. Counted in this sample were tens of thousands of clones; 75% to 85% of them appeared once. The top ten hold around 5.6% of the sample.

Collaborating institutions collected whole blood in K2EDTA tubes following their own protocols. For TCRbeta analysis, collaborator samples were shipped as frozen whole blood, as isolated PBMCs, or as DNA extracted from either sample type. The sequence joins TRBV2 to TRBJ1-6, with TRBD1 perhaps the D gene, on 5 matching bases. Sample: peripheral blood. The clonotype comes from a woman aged 60-75 years with acute or convalescent COVID-19. The nucleotides are TGTGCCAGCAGTGAGGGGCGGAGGGATTCACCCCTCCACTTT. Its coded protein is CASSEGRRDSPLHF.